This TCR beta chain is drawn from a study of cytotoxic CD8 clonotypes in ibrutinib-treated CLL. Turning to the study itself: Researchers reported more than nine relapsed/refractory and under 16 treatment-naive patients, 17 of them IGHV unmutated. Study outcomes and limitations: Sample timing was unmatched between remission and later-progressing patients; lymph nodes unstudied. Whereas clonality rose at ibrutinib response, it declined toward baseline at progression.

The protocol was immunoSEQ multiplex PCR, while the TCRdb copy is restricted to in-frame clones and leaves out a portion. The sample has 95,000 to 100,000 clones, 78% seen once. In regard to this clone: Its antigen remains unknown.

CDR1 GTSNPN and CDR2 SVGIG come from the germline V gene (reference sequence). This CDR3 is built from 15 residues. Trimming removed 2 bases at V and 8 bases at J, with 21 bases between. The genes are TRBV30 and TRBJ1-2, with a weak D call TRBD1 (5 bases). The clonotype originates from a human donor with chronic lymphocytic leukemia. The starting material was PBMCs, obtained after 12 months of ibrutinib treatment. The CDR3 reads CAWSPRGALSGGYTF. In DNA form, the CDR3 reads TGTGCCTGGAGTCCTCGTGGGGCCCTCTCCGGAGGCTACACCTTC.